The clone carrying this T cell receptor (beta chain) was seen a handful of times. This sample is part of a study of T-cell reconstitution after alpha-beta-depleted transplantation in children. It was with unique molecular identifiers that the TCRbeta library was prepared. TCRdb recomputed calls from the PCR reads with MiXCR, one row per CDR3 protein. The sample shows roughly 420,000 distinct CDR3 sequences, 16% of them seen only once. Trimming cost V 0 bases and J 0 bases, with 13 bases left between them. The CDR3 runs 17 residues. Germline lookup yields CDR1 SGHAT and CDR2 FQNNGV. This sequence originates from a boy under three years old who had a stem cell transplant for Wiskott-Aldrich syndrome, so the T cells may come from the graft donor. The chain joins TRBV11-2 to TRBJ2-3; no firm D call. The material was PBMCs, mostly from graft donor cells, obtained 360 days after TCRalphabeta/CD19-depleted stem cell transplant. CDR3 sequence reads: CASSLEFGGWSTDTQYF. CDR3 bases: TGTGCCAGCAGCTTAGAATTTGGCGGTTGGAGCACAGATACGCAGTATTTT.